The T cell receptor (beta chain) under discussion was sequenced for a study of T cells in Graves' hyperthyroidism and ophthalmopathy. The CDR3 covers 15 residues. Germline lookup yields CDR1 MNHEY and CDR2 SVGAGI. With V trimmed by 6 bases and J by 4 bases, 11 bases remained unmatched. TCR beta CDR3 regions were amplified from RNA transcripts. HTBI primers were used for first-round RT-PCR of the TCR CDR3. TCRdb redid the calling of the multiplex PCR reads with MiXCR, one entry per CDR3 protein. The table lists 250,000 to 300,000 distinct CDR3 sequences, approximately 13% of them singletons, with 7% to 9% in the top ten. This clonotype has only a few counts.

Sequencing was carried out using blood. The chain uses TRBV6-5 and TRBJ2-5; 7 bases fit TRBD1. This receptor was taken from a woman in her thirties or forties with Graves' hyperthyroidism. In nucleotides, the CDR3 is TGTGCCAGCAGCTATCAGGGGGAAGGGGGAGAGACCCAGTACTTC. This encodes CASSYQGEGGETQYF.